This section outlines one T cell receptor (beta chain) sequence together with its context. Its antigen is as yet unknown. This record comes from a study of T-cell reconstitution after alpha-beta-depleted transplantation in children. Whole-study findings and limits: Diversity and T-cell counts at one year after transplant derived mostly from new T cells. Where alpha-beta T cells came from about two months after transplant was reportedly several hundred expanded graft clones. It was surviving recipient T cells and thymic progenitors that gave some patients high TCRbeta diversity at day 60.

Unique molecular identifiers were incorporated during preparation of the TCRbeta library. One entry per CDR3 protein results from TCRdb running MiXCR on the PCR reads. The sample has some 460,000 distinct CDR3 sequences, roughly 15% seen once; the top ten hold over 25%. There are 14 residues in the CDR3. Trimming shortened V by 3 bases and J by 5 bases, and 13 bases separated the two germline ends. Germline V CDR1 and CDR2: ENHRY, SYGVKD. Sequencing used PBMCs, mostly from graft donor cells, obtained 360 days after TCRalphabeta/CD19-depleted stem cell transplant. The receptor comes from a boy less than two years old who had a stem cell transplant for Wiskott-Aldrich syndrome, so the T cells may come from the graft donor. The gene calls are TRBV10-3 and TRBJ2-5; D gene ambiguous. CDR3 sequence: CAISEVRHGETQYF. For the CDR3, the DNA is TGTGCCATCAGTGAAGTCCGTCACGGGGAGACCCAGTACTTC.